This TCR beta chain came from a study of blood T cell repertoires in COVID-19. Study-level information: Samples taken during acute and convalescent COVID-19 were collected in the United States, Italy and Spain. T cells, B-cell-depleted T cells, or PBMCs supplied cDNA or gDNA.

In the original analysis: Amplification from reference gene primers served as the basis for estimated nucleated cell counts. TCRdb's copy holds only in-frame clones and misses some; the assay was immunoSEQ multiplex PCR. V and J calls and clone size are copied from that table; D and trimming were computed from the DNA. The table lists about 98,000 clones, roughly 80% of them singletons. Turning to this clone: This sample also contains other DNA sequences that code for the same CDR3.

The specimen was peripheral blood. The TCR originated in a man between 70 and 80 years old with active or convalescent COVID-19.

DNA of the CDR3: TGTGCCAGCAGCCAAGGGGGGGTAGACTCTGGAAACACCATATATTTT. Residues: CASSQGGVDSGNTIYF. V gene TRBV3-1 (or the pseudogene TRBV3-2) combines with J gene TRBJ1-3; a weak D match, TRBD1 (5 bases). CDR3 length equals 16 residues. The ends were cut back, 1 base at V and 0 bases at J, with 10 bases in the middle. Looked up from germline, CDR1 is LGHDT and CDR2 is YNNKEL (reference sequence).